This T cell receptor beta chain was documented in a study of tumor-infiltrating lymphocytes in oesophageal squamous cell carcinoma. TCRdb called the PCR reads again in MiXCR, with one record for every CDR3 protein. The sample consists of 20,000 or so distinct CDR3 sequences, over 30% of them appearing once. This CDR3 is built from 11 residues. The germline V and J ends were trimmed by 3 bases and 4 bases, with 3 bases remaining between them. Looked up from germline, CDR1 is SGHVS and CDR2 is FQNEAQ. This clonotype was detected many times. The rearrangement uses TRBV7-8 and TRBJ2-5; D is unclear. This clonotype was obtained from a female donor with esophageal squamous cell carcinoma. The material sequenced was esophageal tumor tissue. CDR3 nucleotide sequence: TGTGCCAGCAGCTTTACAGAGACCCAGTACTTC. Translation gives CASSFTETQYF.